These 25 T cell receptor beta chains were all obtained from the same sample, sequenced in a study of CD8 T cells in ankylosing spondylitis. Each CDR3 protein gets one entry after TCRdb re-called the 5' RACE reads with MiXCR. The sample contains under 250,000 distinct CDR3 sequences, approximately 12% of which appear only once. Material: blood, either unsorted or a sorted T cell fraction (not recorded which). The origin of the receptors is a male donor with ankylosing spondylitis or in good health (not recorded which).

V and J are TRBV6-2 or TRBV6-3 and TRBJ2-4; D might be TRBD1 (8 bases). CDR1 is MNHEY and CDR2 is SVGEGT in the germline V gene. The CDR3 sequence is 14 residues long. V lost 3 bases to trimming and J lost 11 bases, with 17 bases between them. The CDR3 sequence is CASSYQGTGGVQYF. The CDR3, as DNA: TGTGCCAGCAGTTATCAAGGAACAGGGGGGGTTCAGTACTTC.

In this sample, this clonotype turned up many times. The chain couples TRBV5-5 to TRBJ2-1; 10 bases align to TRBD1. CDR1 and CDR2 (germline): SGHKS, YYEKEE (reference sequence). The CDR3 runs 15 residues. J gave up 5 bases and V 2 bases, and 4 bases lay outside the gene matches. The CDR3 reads CASSFRGQGNNEQFF. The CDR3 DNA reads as TGTGCCAGCAGCTTCCGGGGACAGGGGAACAATGAGCAGTTCTTC.

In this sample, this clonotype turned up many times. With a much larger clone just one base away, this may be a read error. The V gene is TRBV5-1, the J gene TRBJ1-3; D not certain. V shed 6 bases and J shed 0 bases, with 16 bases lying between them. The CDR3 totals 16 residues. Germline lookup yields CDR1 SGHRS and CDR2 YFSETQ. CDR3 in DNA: TGCGCCAGCACCAGAGACGGACCCGTCTCTGGAAACACCATATATTTT. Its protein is CASTRDGPVSGNTIYF. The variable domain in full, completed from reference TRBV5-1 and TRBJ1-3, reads KAGVTQTPRYLIKTRGQQVTLSCSPISGHRSVSWYQQTPGQGLQFLFEYFSETQRNKGNFPGRFSGRQFSNSRSEMNVSTLELGDSALYLCASTRDGPVSGNTIYFGEGSWLTVV.

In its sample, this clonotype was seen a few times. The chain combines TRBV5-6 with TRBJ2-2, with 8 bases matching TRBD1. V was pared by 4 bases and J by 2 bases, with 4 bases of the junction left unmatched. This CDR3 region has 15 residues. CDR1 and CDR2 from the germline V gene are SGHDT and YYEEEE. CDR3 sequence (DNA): TGTGCCAGCAGCACGGCAGGGGGCAACACCGGGGAGCTGTTTTTT. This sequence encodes CASSTAGGNTGELFF.

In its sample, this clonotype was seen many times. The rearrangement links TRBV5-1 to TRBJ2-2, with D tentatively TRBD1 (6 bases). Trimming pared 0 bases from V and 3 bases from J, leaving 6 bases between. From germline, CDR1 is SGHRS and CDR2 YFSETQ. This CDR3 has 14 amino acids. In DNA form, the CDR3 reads TGCGCCAGCAGCTTGGGGGGGCACACCGGGGAGCTGTTTTTT. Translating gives CASSLGGHTGELFF.

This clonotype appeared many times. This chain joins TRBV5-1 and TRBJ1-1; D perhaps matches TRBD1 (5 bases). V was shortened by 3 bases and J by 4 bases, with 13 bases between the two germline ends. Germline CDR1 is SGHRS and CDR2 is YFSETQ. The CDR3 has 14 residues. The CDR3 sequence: CASSWDGVGTEAFF. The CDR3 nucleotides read TGCGCCAGCAGCTGGGACGGGGTCGGCACTGAAGCTTTCTTT.

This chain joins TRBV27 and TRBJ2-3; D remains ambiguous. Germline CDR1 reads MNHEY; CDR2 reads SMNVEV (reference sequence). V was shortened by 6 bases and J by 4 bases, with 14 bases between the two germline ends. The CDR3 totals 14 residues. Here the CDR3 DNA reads TGTGCCAGCAGGGGTCTCCTGGGCCCAGATACGCAGTATTTT. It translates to CASRGLLGPDTQYF.

CDR3 nucleotides: TGTGCCAGCAGCCGCCCCGGGACAGGGGGCGAGGATGAGCAGTTCTTC. This codes for CASSRPGTGGEDEQFF. The genes are TRBV12-3 or TRBV12-4 and TRBJ2-1, with 12 bases fitting TRBD1. The CDR3 consists of 16 residues. Losses at the gene ends were 6 bases for V and 8 bases for J; bases not matched to a gene: 11.

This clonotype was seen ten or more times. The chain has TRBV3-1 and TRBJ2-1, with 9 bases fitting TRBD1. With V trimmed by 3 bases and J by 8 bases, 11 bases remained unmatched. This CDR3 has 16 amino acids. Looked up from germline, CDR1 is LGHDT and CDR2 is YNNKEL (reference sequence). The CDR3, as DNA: TGTGCCAGCAGCCATACCGGACAGGGGTCACGGGATGAGCAGTTCTTC. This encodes CASSHTGQGSRDEQFF.

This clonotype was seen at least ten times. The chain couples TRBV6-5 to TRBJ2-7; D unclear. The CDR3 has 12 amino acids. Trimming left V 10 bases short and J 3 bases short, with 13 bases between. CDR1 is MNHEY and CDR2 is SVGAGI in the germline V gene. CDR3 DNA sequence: TGTGCCACCGGAGCAGACAACTACGAGCAGTACTTC. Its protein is CATGADNYEQYF.

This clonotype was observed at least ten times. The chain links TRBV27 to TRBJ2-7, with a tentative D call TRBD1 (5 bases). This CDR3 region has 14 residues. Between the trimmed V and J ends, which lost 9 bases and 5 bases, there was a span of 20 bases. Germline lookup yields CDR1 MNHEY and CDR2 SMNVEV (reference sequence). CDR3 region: CASTGAAGNHEQYF. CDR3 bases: TGTGCCAGTACTGGGGCCGCAGGGAATCACGAGCAGTACTTC.

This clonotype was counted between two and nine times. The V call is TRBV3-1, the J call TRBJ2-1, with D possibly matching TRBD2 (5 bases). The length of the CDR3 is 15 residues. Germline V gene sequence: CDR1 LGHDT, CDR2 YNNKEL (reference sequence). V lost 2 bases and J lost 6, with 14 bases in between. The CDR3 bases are TGTGCCAGCAGCCAAACGCCGGGATTTGTCAATGAGCAGTTCTTC. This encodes CASSQTPGFVNEQFF.

The CDR3 coding sequence is TGTGCCAGCAGAAAGGACGGGAATCAGCCCCAGCATTTT. The encoded protein is CASRKDGNQPQHF. The J gene is TRBJ1-5, the V gene TRBV12-3 or TRBV12-4; D not resolved. The CDR3 contains 13 residues. V lost 6 bases and J 4 bases, leaving 10 bases between the germline ends.

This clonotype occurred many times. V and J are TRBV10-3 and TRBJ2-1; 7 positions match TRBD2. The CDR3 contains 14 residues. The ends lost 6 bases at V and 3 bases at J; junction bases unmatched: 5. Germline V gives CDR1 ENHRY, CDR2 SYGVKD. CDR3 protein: CAIRGLADYNEQFF. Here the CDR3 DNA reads TGTGCCATCAGGGGGCTAGCGGACTACAATGAGCAGTTCTTC.

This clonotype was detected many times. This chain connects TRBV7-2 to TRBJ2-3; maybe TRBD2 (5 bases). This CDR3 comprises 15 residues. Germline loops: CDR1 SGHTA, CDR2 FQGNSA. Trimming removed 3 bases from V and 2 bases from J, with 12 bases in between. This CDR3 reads CASSLRADHTDTQYF. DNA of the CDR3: TGTGCCAGCAGCTTGCGGGCGGATCACACAGATACGCAGTATTTT.

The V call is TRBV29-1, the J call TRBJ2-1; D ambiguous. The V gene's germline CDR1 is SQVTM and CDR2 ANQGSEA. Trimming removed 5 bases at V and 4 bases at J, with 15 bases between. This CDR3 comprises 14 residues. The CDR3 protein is CSVTVAVQYNEQFF. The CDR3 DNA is TGCAGCGTTACCGTGGCGGTACAATACAATGAGCAGTTCTTC.

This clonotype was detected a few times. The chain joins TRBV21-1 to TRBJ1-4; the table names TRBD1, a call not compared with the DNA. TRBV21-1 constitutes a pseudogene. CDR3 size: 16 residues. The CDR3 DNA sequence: TGTGCCAGCAGCAAGAGACAGGGCAGTTCGAATGAAAAACTGTTTTTT. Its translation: CASSKRQGSSNEKLFF.

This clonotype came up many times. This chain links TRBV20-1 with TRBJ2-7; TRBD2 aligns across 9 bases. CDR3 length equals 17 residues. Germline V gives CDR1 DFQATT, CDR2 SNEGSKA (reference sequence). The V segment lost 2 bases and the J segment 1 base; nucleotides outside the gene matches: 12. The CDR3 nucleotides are TGCAGTGCTAGATCGGCCCTTAGCGGGAGTATATCCTACGAGCAGTACTTC. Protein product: CSARSALSGSISYEQYF.

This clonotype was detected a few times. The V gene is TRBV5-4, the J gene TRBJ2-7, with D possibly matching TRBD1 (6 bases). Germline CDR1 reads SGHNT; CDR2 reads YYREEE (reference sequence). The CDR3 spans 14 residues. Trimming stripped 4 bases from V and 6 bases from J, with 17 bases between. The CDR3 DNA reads TGTGCCAGCAGCCCGGGACACGGATCCGGCGAGCAGTACTTC. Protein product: CASSPGHGSGEQYF.

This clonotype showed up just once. CDR3 nucleotides: TGCGCCAGCAGCTTTAATCAGAACACTGAAGCTTTCTTT. It specifies CASSFNQNTEAFF. This chain joins TRBV5-1 and TRBJ1-1; D remains unclear. The CDR3 runs 13 residues. V was clipped by 2 bases and J by 1 base, with 6 bases between them. Per the germline V gene, CDR1 is SGHRS and CDR2 is YFSETQ.

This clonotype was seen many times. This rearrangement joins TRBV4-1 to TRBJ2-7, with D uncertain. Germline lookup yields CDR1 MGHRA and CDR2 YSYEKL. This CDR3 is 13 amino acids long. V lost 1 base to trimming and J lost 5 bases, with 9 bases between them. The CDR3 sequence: CASSQVGVHEQYF. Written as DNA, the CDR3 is TGCGCCAGCAGCCAAGTTGGAGTCCACGAGCAGTACTTC.

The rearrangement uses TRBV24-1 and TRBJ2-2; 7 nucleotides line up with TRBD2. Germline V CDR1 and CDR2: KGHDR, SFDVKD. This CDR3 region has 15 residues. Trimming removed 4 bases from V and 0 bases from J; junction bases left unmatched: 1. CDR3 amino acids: CATSEGTTNTGELFF. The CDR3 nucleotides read TGTGCCACCAGTGAGGGGACTACGAACACCGGGGAGCTGTTTTTT.

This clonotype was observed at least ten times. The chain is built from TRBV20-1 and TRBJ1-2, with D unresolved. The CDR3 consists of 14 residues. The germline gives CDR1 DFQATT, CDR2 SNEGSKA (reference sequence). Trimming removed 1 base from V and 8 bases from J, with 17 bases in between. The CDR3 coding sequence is TGCAGTGCTAGAGTTGGAGTAAACAGTCGGGGCTACACCTTC. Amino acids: CSARVGVNSRGYTF.

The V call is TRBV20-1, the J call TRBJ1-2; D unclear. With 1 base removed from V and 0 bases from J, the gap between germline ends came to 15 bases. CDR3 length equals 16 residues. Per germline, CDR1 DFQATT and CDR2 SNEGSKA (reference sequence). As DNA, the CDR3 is TGCAGTGCTAGAGTAGAGGTTTACGGAACTAACTATGGCTACACCTTC. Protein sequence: CSARVEVYGTNYGYTF.

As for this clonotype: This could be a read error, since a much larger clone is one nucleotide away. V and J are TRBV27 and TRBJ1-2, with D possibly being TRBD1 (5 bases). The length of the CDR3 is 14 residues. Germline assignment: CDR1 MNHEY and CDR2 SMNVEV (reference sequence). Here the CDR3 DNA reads TGTGCCAACAGTTCCGGGGGGTTAGGGTATGGCTACACCTTC. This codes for CANSSGGLGYGYTF.